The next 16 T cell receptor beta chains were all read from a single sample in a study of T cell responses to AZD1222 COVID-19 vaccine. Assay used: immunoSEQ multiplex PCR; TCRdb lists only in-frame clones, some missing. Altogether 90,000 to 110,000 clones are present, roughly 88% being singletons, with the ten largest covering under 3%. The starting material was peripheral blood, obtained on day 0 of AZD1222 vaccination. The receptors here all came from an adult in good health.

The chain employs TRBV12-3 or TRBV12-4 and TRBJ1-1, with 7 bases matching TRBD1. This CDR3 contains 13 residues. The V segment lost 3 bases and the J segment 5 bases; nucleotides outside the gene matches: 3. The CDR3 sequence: CASSFAGGTEAFF. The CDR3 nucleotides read TGTGCCAGCAGTTTTGCAGGGGGGACTGAAGCTTTCTTT.

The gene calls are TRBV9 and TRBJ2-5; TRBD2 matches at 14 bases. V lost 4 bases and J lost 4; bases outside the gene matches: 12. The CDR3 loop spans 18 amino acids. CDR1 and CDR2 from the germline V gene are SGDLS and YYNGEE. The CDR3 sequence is CASSSNPGTSGSAETQYF. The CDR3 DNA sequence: TGTGCCAGCAGCTCAAATCCCGGGACTAGCGGGAGTGCAGAGACCCAGTACTTC.

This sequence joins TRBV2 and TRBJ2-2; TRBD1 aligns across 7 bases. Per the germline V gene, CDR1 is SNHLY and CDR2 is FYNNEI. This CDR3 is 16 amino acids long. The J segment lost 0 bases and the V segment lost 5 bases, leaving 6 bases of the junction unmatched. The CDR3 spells CASSPDRPANTGELFF. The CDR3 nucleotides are TGTGCCAGCAGTCCGGACAGGCCGGCGAACACCGGGGAGCTGTTTTTT.

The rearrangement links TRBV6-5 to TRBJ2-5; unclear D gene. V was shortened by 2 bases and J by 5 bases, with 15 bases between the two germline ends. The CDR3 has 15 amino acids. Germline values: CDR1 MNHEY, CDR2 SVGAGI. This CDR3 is CASSYRPLGWETQYF. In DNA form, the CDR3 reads TGTGCCAGCAGTTACAGGCCGTTGGGATGGGAGACCCAGTACTTC.

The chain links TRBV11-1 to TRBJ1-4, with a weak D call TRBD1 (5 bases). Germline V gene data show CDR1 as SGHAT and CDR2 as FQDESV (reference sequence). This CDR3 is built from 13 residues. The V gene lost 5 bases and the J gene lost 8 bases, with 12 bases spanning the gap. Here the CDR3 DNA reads TGTGCCAGCAGCCTCGGGACGTCAGAAAAACTGTTTTTT. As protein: CASSLGTSEKLFF.

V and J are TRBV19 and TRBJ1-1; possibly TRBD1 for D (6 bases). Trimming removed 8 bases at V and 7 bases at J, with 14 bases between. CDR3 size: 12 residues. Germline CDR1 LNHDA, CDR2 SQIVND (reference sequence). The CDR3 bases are TGTGCCAGTGTAGCAGGCAGGGGTGAAGCTTTCTTT. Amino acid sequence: CASVAGRGEAFF.

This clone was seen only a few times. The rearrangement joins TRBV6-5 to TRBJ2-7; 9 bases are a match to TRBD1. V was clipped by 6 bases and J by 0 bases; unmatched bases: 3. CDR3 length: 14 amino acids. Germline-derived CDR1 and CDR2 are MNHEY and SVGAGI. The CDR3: CASRGTGSSYEQYF. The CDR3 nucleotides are TGTGCCAGCAGAGGGACAGGGAGCTCCTACGAGCAGTACTTC.

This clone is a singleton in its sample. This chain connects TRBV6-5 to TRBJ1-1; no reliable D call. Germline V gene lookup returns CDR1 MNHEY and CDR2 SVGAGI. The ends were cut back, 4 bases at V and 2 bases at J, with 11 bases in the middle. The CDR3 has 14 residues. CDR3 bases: TGTGCCAGCAGTTTCGAGCGCGGTAACACTGAAGCTTTCTTT. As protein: CASSFERGNTEAFF.

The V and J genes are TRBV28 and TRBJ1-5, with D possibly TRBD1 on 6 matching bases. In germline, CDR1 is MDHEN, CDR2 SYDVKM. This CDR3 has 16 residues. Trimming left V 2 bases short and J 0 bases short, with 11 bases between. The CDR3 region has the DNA TGTGCCAGCAGTTTACAGGGGACCTATAGCAATCAGCCCCAGCATTTT. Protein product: CASSLQGTYSNQPQHF.

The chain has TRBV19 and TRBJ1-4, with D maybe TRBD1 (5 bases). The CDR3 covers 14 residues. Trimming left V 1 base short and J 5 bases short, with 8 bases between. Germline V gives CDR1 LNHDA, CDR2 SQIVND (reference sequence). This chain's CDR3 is CASSIAGRNEKLFF. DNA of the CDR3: TGTGCCAGTAGTATAGCGGGACGGAATGAAAAACTGTTTTTT.

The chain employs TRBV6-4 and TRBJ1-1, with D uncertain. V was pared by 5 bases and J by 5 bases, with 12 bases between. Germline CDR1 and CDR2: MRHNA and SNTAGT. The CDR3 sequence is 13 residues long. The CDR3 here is CASSYERGTEAFF. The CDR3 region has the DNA TGTGCCAGCAGTTATGAGAGAGGGACTGAAGCTTTCTTT.

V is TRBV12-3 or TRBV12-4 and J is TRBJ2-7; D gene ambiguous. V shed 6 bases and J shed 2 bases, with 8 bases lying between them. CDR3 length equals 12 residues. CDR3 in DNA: TGTGCCAGCAGCCCACGGCCCTACGAGCAGTACTTC. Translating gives CASSPRPYEQYF.

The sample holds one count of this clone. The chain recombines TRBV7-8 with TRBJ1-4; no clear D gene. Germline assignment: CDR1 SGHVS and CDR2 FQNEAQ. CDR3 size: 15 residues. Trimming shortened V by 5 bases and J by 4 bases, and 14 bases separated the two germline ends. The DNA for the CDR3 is TGTGCCAGCAGCCCCGAACCATGGAGTAATGAAAAACTGTTTTTT. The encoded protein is CASSPEPWSNEKLFF.

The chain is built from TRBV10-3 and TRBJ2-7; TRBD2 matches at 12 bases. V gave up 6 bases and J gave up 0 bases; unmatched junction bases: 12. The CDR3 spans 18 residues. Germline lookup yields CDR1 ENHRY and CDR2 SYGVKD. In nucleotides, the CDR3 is TGTGCCATCAGAAAGGGACTAGCGGGTACTCTAAGCTCCTACGAGCAGTACTTC. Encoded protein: CAIRKGLAGTLSSYEQYF.

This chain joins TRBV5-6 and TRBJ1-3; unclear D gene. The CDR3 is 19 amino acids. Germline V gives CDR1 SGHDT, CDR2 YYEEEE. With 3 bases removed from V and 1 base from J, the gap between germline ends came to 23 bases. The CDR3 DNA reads TGTGCCAGCAGCTCATTACCCGGCGACGGATTGTTGTCTGGAAACACCATATATTTT. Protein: CASSSLPGDGLLSGNTIYF. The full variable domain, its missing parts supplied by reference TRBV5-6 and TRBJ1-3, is DAGVTQSPTHLIKTRGQQVTLRCSPKSGHDTVSWYQQALGQGPQFIFQYYEEEERQRGNFPDRFSGHQFPNYSSELNVNALLLGDSALYLCASSSLPGDGLLSGNTIYFGEGSWLTVV.

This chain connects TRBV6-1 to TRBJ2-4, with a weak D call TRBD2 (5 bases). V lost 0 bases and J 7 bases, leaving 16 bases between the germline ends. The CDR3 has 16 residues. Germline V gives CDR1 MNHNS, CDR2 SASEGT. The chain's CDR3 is CASSEAHGESRNIQYF. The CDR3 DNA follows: TGTGCCAGCAGTGAAGCCCATGGGGAGTCTAGGAACATTCAGTACTTC.